One and the same sample provided the 4 T cell receptor beta chains below, sequenced in a study of neurological immune-mediated disorders. MiXCR, applied by TCRdb to the 5' RACE reads, yields one record per CDR3 protein. The data hold around 62,000 distinct CDR3 sequences, with about 4% observed a single time. Sequencing was done on a sample of PBMCs. Receptors originate from a man between 50 and 59 years old with multiple sclerosis.

The sample holds many counts of this clonotype. The chain joins TRBV2 to TRBJ1-2, with D possibly TRBD1 on 5 matching bases. The CDR3 length is 14 residues. Looked up from germline, CDR1 is SNHLY and CDR2 is FYNNEI. V was clipped by 9 bases and J by 0 bases, with 14 bases between them. The CDR3 spells CASIGHLTNYGYTF. Written as DNA, the CDR3 is TGTGCCAGTATTGGACACCTAACTAACTATGGCTACACCTTC. The full variable domain, in which reference TRBV2 and TRBJ1-2 provide the parts outside the CDR3, is EPEVTQTPSHQVTQMGQEVILRCVPISNHLYFYWYRQILGQKVEFLVSFYNNEISEKSEIFDDQFSVERPDGSNFTLKIRSTKLEDSAMYFCASIGHLTNYGYTFGSGTRLTVV.

This clonotype appeared many times. The chain employs TRBV20-1 and TRBJ2-1; a weak D match, TRBD2 (5 bases). Germline V gives CDR1 DFQATT, CDR2 SNEGSKA (reference sequence). V was trimmed by 5 bases and J by 4 bases, leaving 12 bases between them. The CDR3 runs to 13 residues. The chain's CDR3 is CSAAPDLYNEQFF. The CDR3 region has the DNA TGCAGTGCTGCCCCGGACTTATACAATGAGCAGTTCTTC.

This clonotype was detected many times. V and J are TRBV7-2 and TRBJ2-5; 7 bases are shared with TRBD2. Unmatched junction bases numbered 14, after V lost 5 bases and J lost 5 bases. The CDR3 has 16 amino acids. The germline V gene has CDR1 SGHTA and CDR2 FQGNSA. The CDR3 protein is CASSPGGRAGRETQYF. CDR3 DNA sequence: TGTGCCAGCAGCCCCGGAGGGAGAGCGGGGAGGGAGACCCAGTACTTC.

This clonotype was observed at least ten times. The V call is TRBV5-1, the J call TRBJ2-3; unclear D gene. The germline V gene has CDR1 SGHRS and CDR2 YFSETQ. CDR3 length: 12 amino acids. V was pared by 5 bases and J by 0 bases, with 4 bases between. This chain's CDR3 is CASRPSTDTQYF. The CDR3, as DNA: TGCGCCAGCAGACCTAGCACAGATACGCAGTATTTT.